These 15 T cell receptor beta chains share one sample of origin, sequenced in a study of spatial heterogeneity in lung cancer. General study findings and limits: Mutation counts in tumors were tracked by counts of expanded intratumoral alpha and beta TCRs.

Their antigens are not known. TCRdb re-derived calls from the 5' RACE reads in MiXCR, one entry per CDR3 protein. The sample lists roughly 8,000 distinct CDR3 sequences, over 8.5% occurring once. Time point reported: sample taken at primary tumor resection. Sample: lung tumor tissue, taken at surgery. Receptors were obtained from a male donor with early-stage non-small cell lung cancer.

This clonotype was recorded at least ten times. This CDR3 reads CASSSLRAYEQYF. The CDR3 DNA is TGTGCCAGCAGTTCGTTAAGGGCCTACGAGCAGTACTTC. This chain connects TRBV12-3 or TRBV12-4 to TRBJ2-7; the D is unclear. Trimming removed 4 bases at V and 2 bases at J, with 9 bases between. This CDR3 contains 13 residues.

This clonotype is medium-sized within its sample. The J gene is TRBJ2-2, the V gene TRBV5-1; TRBD2 matches at 12 bases. Germline V CDR1 and CDR2: SGHRS, YFSETQ. Losses at the gene ends were 0 bases for V and 4 bases for J; bases not matched to a gene: 4. The CDR3 length is 17 residues. For the CDR3, the DNA is TGCGCCAGCAGCTTGGAGGCTAGCGGGAGGGCCACCGGGGAGCTGTTTTTT. Protein product: CASSLEASGRATGELFF.

At least ten counts were recorded for this clonotype. The chain couples TRBV19 to TRBJ1-1, with D unresolved. From germline, CDR1 is LNHDA and CDR2 SQIVND (reference sequence). The CDR3 consists of 13 residues. Deletions cut 6 bases from V and 5 bases from J, with 13 bases between. The CDR3 sequence: CASRRRVRTEAFF. In nucleotides, the CDR3 is TGTGCCAGTAGAAGGAGGGTAAGGACTGAAGCTTTCTTT.

By proportion, this clonotype is medium-sized (0.01 to 0.1%). The V and J genes are TRBV12-3 or TRBV12-4 and TRBJ1-4; a weak D match, TRBD1 (6 bases). V lost 5 bases, J lost 0 bases, and 7 bases lay in between. CDR3 size: 14 residues. CDR3 coding DNA: TGTGCCAGCAGTGGGACACCAACTAATGAAAAACTGTTTTTT. This translates into CASSGTPTNEKLFF.

This clonotype was seen repeatedly, ten times or more. The chain is built from TRBV5-1 and TRBJ1-1, with D maybe TRBD1 (6 bases). Germline lookup yields CDR1 SGHRS and CDR2 YFSETQ. Trimming left V 9 bases short and J 0 bases short, with 15 bases between. This CDR3 is 14 amino acids long. This CDR3 is CANNWGAMNTEAFF. The CDR3 DNA reads as TGCGCCAACAACTGGGGGGCGATGAACACTGAAGCTTTCTTT.

This clonotype was picked up many times. The V gene is TRBV3-1, the J gene TRBJ2-1, with D tentatively TRBD1 (6 bases). Germline-derived CDR1 and CDR2 are LGHDT and YNNKEL (reference sequence). The CDR3 is 15 amino acids. Trimming removed 4 bases from V and 2 bases from J, with 12 bases in between. The CDR3: CASSPDRGTYNEQFF. CDR3 in DNA: TGTGCCAGCAGCCCGGACAGAGGAACCTACAATGAGCAGTTCTTC.

This clonotype came up a few times. The chain has TRBV20-1 and TRBJ2-7; the D gene is possibly TRBD1 (5 bases). The V end lost 3 bases, the J end lost 3 bases, and 18 bases lay between the germline ends. The germline V gene has CDR1 DFQATT and CDR2 SNEGSKA (reference sequence). The CDR3 loop spans 15 amino acids. Here the CDR3 DNA reads TGCAGTGCTAGTCCAGGGTTTTCGAAGCACTACGAGCAGTACTTC. This sequence encodes CSASPGFSKHYEQYF.

Within the sample, this clonotype is medium-sized. The V call is TRBV7-9, the J call TRBJ2-1; no reliable D call. This CDR3 contains 14 residues. The germline gives CDR1 SEHNR, CDR2 FQNEAQ (reference sequence). The V gene lost 5 bases and the J gene lost 5 bases, with 13 bases spanning the gap. The CDR3 nucleotides are TGTGCCAGCAGCGCCCACTTGAACAACAATGAGCAGTTCTTC. Residues: CASSAHLNNNEQFF.

This clonotype showed up many times. The CDR3 sequence is CASSYSTVWTDTQYF. CDR3 nucleotides: TGCGCCAGCAGCTACTCGACAGTTTGGACAGATACGCAGTATTTT. V usage is TRBV5-1 and J usage is TRBJ2-3; possible D gene TRBD1, 5 bases. The CDR3 runs to 15 residues. Trimming left V 3 bases short and J 3 bases short, with 14 bases between. In germline, CDR1 is SGHRS, CDR2 YFSETQ.

This clonotype was observed a single time. V usage is TRBV12-3 or TRBV12-4 and J usage is TRBJ1-5, with no clear D. The CDR3 spans 12 residues. V lost 3 bases and J 5 bases, leaving 5 bases between the germline ends. The CDR3 spells CASSFMDQPQHF. CDR3 DNA: TGTGCCAGCAGTTTCATGGATCAGCCCCAGCATTTT.

This clonotype has a count of ten or more. This sequence joins TRBV6-2 or TRBV6-3 and TRBJ2-1, with a tentative D call TRBD1 (6 bases). The CDR3 contains 16 residues. V gave up 7 bases and J gave up 0 bases, with 16 bases separating them. The germline gives CDR1 MNHEY, CDR2 SVGEGT. The CDR3 here is CASIQTGTPSYNEQFF. DNA for the CDR3: TGTGCCAGCATCCAAACCGGGACACCCTCCTACAATGAGCAGTTCTTC.

This clonotype has a count of ten or more. CDR3 nucleotides: TGTGCCAGCAGCTCAACAGGGGCTGGGGCCAACGTCCTGACTTTC. This gives the protein CASSSTGAGANVLTF. This chain connects TRBV7-9 to TRBJ2-6, with 7 bases lining up with TRBD1. Germline V CDR1 and CDR2: SEHNR, FQNEAQ (reference sequence). CDR3 length: 15 amino acids. The J segment lost 2 bases and the V segment lost 4 bases, leaving 2 bases of the junction unmatched.

By share, this clonotype ranks as medium-sized (0.01 to 0.1%). The chain has TRBV7-8 and TRBJ1-6, with D maybe TRBD1 (5 bases). The CDR3 covers 18 residues. V lost 2 bases and J 0 bases, leaving 14 bases between the germline ends. CDR1 and CDR2 from the germline V gene are SGHVS and FQNEAQ. CDR3 DNA: TGTGCCAGCAGCTTACGCAGGGAAGAGCCCTCCTATAATTCACCCCTCCACTTT. Its protein product is CASSLRREEPSYNSPLHF. Full variable domain (remainder filled in from reference TRBV7-8 and TRBJ1-6): GAGVSQSPRYKVAKRGQDVALRCDPISGHVSLFWYQQALGQGPEFLTYFQNEAQLDKSGLPSDRFFAERPEGSVSTLKIQRTQQEDSAVYLCASSLRREEPSYNSPLHFGNGTRLTVT.

This clonotype was recorded many times. V is TRBV20-1 and J is TRBJ1-6; D ambiguous. Trimming cost V 5 bases and J 6 bases, with 17 bases left between them. The V gene's germline CDR1 is DFQATT and CDR2 SNEGSKA (reference sequence). This CDR3 region has 15 residues. DNA of the CDR3: TGCAGTGCTCATACCGAGGGAATTAGTAATTCACCCCTCCACTTT. As protein: CSAHTEGISNSPLHF.

This clonotype showed up many times. The J gene is TRBJ2-6, the V gene TRBV10-2; 7 positions match TRBD2. The CDR3 contains 17 residues. With V trimmed by 7 bases and J by 3 bases, 12 bases remained unmatched. Looked up from germline, CDR1 is WSHSY and CDR2 is SAAADI. CDR3 in DNA: TGCGCCAGCACCGACGGGGGGAAACTGGATGGGGCCAACGTCCTGACTTTC. It codes for CASTDGGKLDGANVLTF.